Below are 10 T cell receptor beta chains sequenced from a single sample in a study of shared clonotypes between healthy human individuals. Produced via immunoSEQ multiplex PCR; TCRdb's table is partial and in-frame only. Of some 1.4 million clones detected, roughly 96% appear once; the ten largest clones hold over 1%. The specimen was naive CD4+ T cells sorted from blood. Subset specified: CD45RA+ positively selected. These receptors all come from a man aged 30 to 39 in good health.

The chain combines TRBV28 with TRBJ2-1, with no clear D. This CDR3 contains 13 residues. Deletions cut 4 bases from V and 7 bases from J, with 11 bases between. CDR1 MDHEN and CDR2 SYDVKM come from the germline V gene. As DNA, the CDR3 is TGTGCCAGCAGTTCCATCATGGAGAATGAGCAGTTCTTC. This codes for CASSSIMENEQFF.

This chain joins TRBV9 and TRBJ1-2; possible D gene TRBD1, 5 bases. V was shortened by 0 bases and J by 4 bases, with 13 bases between the two germline ends. Germline CDR1 reads SGDLS; CDR2 reads YYNGEE. This CDR3 has 15 amino acids. This chain's CDR3 is CASSVGLGAGYGYTF. The CDR3 nucleotides read TGTGCCAGCAGCGTAGGCTTAGGGGCGGGCTATGGCTACACCTTC. Full variable domain (missing parts from reference TRBV9 and TRBJ1-2): DSGVTQTPKHLITATGQRVTLRCSPRSGDLSVYWYQQSLDQGLQFLIQYYNGEERAKGNILERFSAQQFPDLHSELNLSSLELGDSALYFCASSVGLGAGYGYTFGSGTRLTVV.

The rearrangement joins TRBV28 to TRBJ2-1, with D unresolved. V dropped 7 bases and J dropped 8 bases, with 18 bases sitting between them. CDR3 length: 14 amino acids. Germline CDR1 reads MDHEN; CDR2 reads SYDVKM. The CDR3, as DNA: TGTGCCAGCAAAGGGATCGCTCAGTCCTATGAGCAGTTCTTC. Amino acids: CASKGIAQSYEQFF.

This chain uses TRBV29-1 with TRBJ2-3; the match to TRBD2 covers 10 bases. Germline V gene sequence: CDR1 SQVTM, CDR2 ANQGSEA. J lost 2 bases, V lost 7 bases, and 12 bases had no gene match. The CDR3 is made up of 16 amino acids. CDR3 residues: CSGGATSGTLTDTQYF. The CDR3 DNA reads as TGCAGCGGAGGGGCCACTAGCGGGACCCTCACAGATACGCAGTATTTT.

The chain links TRBV2 to TRBJ2-1; possibly TRBD1 for D (5 bases). The CDR3 spans 17 residues. Germline V CDR1 and CDR2: SNHLY, FYNNEI. V was trimmed by 7 bases and J by 0 bases, leaving 19 bases between them. The CDR3 loop reads CASKRVGALSSYNEQFF. For the CDR3, the DNA is TGTGCCAGCAAAAGAGTAGGGGCCCTAAGCTCCTACAATGAGCAGTTCTTC.

The gene calls are TRBV29-1 and TRBJ1-2; 7 positions agree with TRBD1. Germline-derived CDR1 and CDR2 are SQVTM and ANQGSEA. The CDR3 covers 15 residues. V shed 4 bases, J shed 1 base, and the junction held 9 bases outside the gene matches. The CDR3 nucleotides read TGCAGCGTTGGCCCGGGACAGAATCTTAACTATGGCTACACCTTC. It codes for CSVGPGQNLNYGYTF. The entire variable domain, with the rest obtained from reference TRBV29-1 and TRBJ1-2, is as follows: SAVISQKPSRDICQRGTSLTIQCQVDSQVTMMFWYRQQPGQSLTLIATANQGSEATYESGFVIDKFPISRPNLTFSTLTVSNMSPEDSSIYLCSVGPGQNLNYGYTFGSGTRLTVV.

Note on this clone: Within the sample, other DNA sequences also encode this same CDR3. The chain employs TRBV10-3 and TRBJ2-3; D gene ambiguous. Germline assignment: CDR1 ENHRY and CDR2 SYGVKD. Trimming stripped 8 bases from V and 5 bases from J, with 5 bases between. The CDR3 runs 10 residues. Here the CDR3 DNA reads TGTGCCATCGGAAAAGATACGCAGTATTTT. As protein: CAIGKDTQYF.

The chain joins TRBV7-9 to TRBJ2-7; TRBD1 matches 9 bases. The CDR3 totals 15 residues. Germline CDR1 and CDR2: SEHNR and FQNEAQ (reference sequence). V dropped 4 bases and J dropped 6; count of bases not matched to a gene: 10. For the CDR3, the DNA is TGTGCCAGCAGCTGGGGACAGGGCCCTGTTCTCGAGCAGTACTTC. Protein: CASSWGQGPVLEQYF.

The chain recombines TRBV18 with TRBJ2-5, with TRBD1 matching over 7 bases. The CDR3 consists of 15 residues. The germline gives CDR1 KGHSH, CDR2 LQKENI. V was pared by 0 bases and J by 4 bases, with 5 bases of the junction left unmatched. The CDR3 is CASSPPDRTGETQYF. The CDR3 DNA reads TGTGCCAGCTCACCACCGGACAGGACGGGAGAGACCCAGTACTTC.

J is TRBJ2-7 and V is TRBV11-2, with 9 positions matching TRBD2. This CDR3 has 15 residues. V shed 2 bases, J shed 4 bases, and the junction held 6 bases outside the gene matches. Germline-derived CDR1 and CDR2 are SGHAT and FQNNGV. CDR3 nucleotides: TGTGCCAGCAGCTTATTACCAGCGGGAGGTTACGAGCAGTACTTC. Translation: CASSLLPAGGYEQYF.